This T cell receptor (beta chain) stems from a study of beta chain features in type 1 diabetes. Across the study: The study examined 107,917,701 sorted cells across all samples.

TCRB transcripts that were expressed got sequenced, as all of the isolated RNA had been reverse transcribed. Clones were sequenced by immunoSEQ multiplex PCR, and TCRdb holds only the in-frame ones, with some missing. The top ten hold 1% of the sample, which has around 300,000 clones, roughly 8% seen once. This clone was seen a handful of times. This sample also contains other DNA sequences that code for the same CDR3. The CDR3 extends over 12 amino acids. Per germline, CDR1 LNHDA and CDR2 SQIVND (reference sequence). Deletions cut 2 bases from V and 5 bases from J, with 6 bases between. The rearrangement links TRBV19 to TRBJ2-5, with unresolved D. The sequencing input was central memory CD4+ T cells from blood. The sequence was collected from a woman between 18 and 30 years old in good health. For the CDR3, the DNA is TGTGCCAGTAGTATACTGGGGGAGACCCAGTACTTC. Translating gives CASSILGETQYF.